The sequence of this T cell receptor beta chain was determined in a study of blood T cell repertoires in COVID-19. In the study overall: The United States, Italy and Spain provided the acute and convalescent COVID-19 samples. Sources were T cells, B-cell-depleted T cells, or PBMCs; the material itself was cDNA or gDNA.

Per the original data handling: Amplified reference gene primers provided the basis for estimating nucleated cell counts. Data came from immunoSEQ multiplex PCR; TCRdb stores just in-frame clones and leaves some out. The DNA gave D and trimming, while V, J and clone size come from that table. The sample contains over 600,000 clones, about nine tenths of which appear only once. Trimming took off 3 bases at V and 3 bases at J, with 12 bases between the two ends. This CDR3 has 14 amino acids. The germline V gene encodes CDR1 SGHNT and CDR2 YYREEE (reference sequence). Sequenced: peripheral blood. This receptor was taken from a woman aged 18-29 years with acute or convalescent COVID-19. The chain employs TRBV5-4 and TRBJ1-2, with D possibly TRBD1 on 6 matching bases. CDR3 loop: CASSWGGPDYGYTF. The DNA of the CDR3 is TGTGCCAGCAGCTGGGGGGGGCCGGACTATGGCTACACCTTC.